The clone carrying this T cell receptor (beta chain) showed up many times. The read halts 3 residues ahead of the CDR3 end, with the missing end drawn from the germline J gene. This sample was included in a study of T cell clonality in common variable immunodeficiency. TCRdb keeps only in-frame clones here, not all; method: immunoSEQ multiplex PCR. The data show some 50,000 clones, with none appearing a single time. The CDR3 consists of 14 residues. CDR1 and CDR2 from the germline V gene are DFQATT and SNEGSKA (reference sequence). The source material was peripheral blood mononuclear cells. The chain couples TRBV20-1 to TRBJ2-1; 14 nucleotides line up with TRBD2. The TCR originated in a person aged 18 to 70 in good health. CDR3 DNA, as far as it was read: TGCAGCGCACTCGGGACTAGCGGGAGTTATGAG. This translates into CSALGTSGSYE. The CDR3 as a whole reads CSALGTSGSYEQFF.